This T cell receptor beta chain is drawn from a study of blood T cell repertoires in COVID-19. Study at large: Sites across the United States, Italy and Spain contributed samples from acute and convalescent COVID-19. T cells, B-cell-depleted T cells, or PBMCs provided the cDNA or gDNA that served as material.

As processed by the authors: How many nucleated cells were present was estimated from reference gene primer amplification. Some clones are missing from TCRdb's copy, which holds only in-frame ones; the method was immunoSEQ multiplex PCR. V and J calls and clone size come straight from that table; D and trimming were deduced from the DNA. Of hundreds of thousands of clones detected, around 82% appear once; the ten largest clones hold about 4.8%. Germline assignment: CDR1 SGHTA and CDR2 FQGNSA. V shed 5 bases, J shed 0 bases, and the junction held 3 bases outside the gene matches. The CDR3 loop spans 15 amino acids.

V is TRBV7-2 and J is TRBJ1-3; 8 nucleotides align to TRBD1. Sequenced input: peripheral blood. The clonotype originates from a woman in her 70s with acute or convalescent COVID-19. The CDR3 nucleotides are TGTGCCAGCAGCCCGGACAGGGTCTCTGGAAACACCATATATTTT. Translating gives CASSPDRVSGNTIYF. Full variable domain (rest looked up from reference TRBV7-2 and TRBJ1-3): GAGVSQSPSNKVTEKGKDVELRCDPISGHTALYWYRQSLGQGLEFLIYFQGNSAPDKSGLPSDRFSAERTGGSVSTLTIQRTQQEDSAVYLCASSPDRVSGNTIYFGEGSWLTVV.